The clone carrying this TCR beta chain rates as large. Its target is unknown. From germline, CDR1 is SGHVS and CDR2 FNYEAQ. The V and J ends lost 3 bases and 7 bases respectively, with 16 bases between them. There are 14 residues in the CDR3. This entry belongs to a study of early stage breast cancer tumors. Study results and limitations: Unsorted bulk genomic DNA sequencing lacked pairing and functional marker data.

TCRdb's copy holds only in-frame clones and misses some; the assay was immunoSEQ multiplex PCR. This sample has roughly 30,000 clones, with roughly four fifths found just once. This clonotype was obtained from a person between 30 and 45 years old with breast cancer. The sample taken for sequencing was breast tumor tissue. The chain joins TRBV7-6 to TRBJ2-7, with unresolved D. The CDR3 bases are TGTGCCAGCAGCTTGAGTGGGTCCTTGCTGGAGCAGTACTTC. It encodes CASSLSGSLLEQYF.